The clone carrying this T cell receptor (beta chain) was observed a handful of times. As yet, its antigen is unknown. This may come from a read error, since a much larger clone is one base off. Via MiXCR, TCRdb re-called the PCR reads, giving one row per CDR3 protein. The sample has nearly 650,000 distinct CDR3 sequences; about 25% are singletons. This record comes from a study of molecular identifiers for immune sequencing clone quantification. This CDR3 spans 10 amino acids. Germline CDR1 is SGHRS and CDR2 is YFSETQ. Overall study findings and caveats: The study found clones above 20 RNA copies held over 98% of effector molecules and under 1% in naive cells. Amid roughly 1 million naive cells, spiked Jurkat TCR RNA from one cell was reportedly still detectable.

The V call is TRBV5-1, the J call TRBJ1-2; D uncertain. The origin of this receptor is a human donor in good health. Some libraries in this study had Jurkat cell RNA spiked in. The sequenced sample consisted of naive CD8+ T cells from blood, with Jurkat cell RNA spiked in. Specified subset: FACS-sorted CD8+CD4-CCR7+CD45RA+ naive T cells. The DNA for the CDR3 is TGCGCCAGCAGCAGTGTTGGCTACGCCTTC. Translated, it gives CASSSVGYAF.